Below, 4 T cell receptor beta chains from the same sample are listed, as sequenced in a study of T cell repertoires in ileal Crohn's disease. The time point denotes: neoterminal ileum biopsy at postoperative endoscopy, about 6 months after surgery. Using immunoSEQ multiplex PCR, the repertoire was profiled, and TCRdb retains in-frame clones only, with some absent. The sample holds 6,500 to 8,000 clones; approximately 81% are singletons and the top ten take roughly 7%. The specimen sequenced was ileal tissue. These receptors originate from an adult with Crohn's disease.

The CDR3 region is CASSSGQGSTEAFF. The CDR3 DNA follows: TGTGCCAGCAGCTCTGGACAGGGAAGCACTGAAGCTTTCTTT. The gene calls are TRBV7-9 and TRBJ1-1, with TRBD1 matching over 8 bases. Per germline, CDR1 SEHNR and CDR2 FQNEAQ (reference sequence). The V gene end was trimmed by 4 bases and the J gene end by 4 bases; junction bases not matched to a gene: 5. The length of the CDR3 is 14 residues.

This chain connects TRBV25-1 to TRBJ1-4, with D uncertain. V was shortened by 0 bases and J by 6 bases, with 8 bases between the two germline ends. The V gene's germline CDR1 is MGHDK and CDR2 SYGVNS. The CDR3 covers 14 residues. The CDR3 loop reads CASSEYGDYEKLFF. The CDR3 DNA follows: TGTGCCAGCAGTGAATATGGAGATTATGAAAAACTGTTTTTT.

This clone turned up a few times. V and J are TRBV9 and TRBJ2-1, with D possibly TRBD2 on 6 matching bases. V was pared by 4 bases and J by 6 bases, with 11 bases between. Germline V gives CDR1 SGDLS, CDR2 YYNGEE. The CDR3 covers 13 residues. CDR3 in DNA: TGTGCCAGCAGCCCCGCCGGGGGCAATGAGCAGTTCTTC. Translating gives CASSPAGGNEQFF.

This rearrangement joins TRBV4-3 to TRBJ1-2, with 7 bases aligning to TRBD1. Per germline, CDR1 LGHNA and CDR2 YSLEER. V dropped 0 bases and J dropped 0; count of bases not matched to a gene: 7. This CDR3 is 17 amino acids long. CDR3 sequence (DNA): TGCGCCAGCAGCCAAGATAGAGCCGGGACAGCTAACTATGGCTACACCTTC. This sequence encodes CASSQDRAGTANYGYTF.